This is a list of T cell receptor beta chains from one sample in a study of blood T cells in healthy people across ages. TCRdb recomputed calls from the 5' RACE reads with MiXCR, one row per CDR3 protein. Found here are approximately 760,000 distinct CDR3 sequences, around 25% of them singletons; the top ten hold 9.4%. A further study also used this sample, focusing on T cells of mothers and their children.

Sequenced input: blood. The receptor set was obtained from a boy aged 5 to 17 in good health. Both conserved end residues are part of each CDR3. The D gene is left open where the match is weak. A row's size may be missing; if present it is once, few, many or a size class.

V gene: TRBV4-3
J gene: TRBJ1-2
clone size: -
D gene: -
CDR3 protein: CASSQDQGRTIYGYTF
CDR3 DNA: TGCGCCAGCAGCCAAGATCAGGGTAGGACCATATATGGCTACACCTTC

V gene: TRBV2
J gene: TRBJ2-7
clone size: -
D gene: -
CDR3 protein: CASSEGPDREDEQYF
CDR3 DNA: TGTGCCAGCAGTGAAGGCCCCGACAGGGAGGACGAGCAGTACTTC

V gene: TRBV29-1
J gene: TRBJ2-5
clone size: -
D gene: TRBD2
CDR3 protein: CSVLERGPVQEQYF
CDR3 DNA: TGCAGCGTTTTAGAGCGGGGTCCAGTACAGGAGCAGTACTTC

V gene: TRBV12-3/TRBV12-4
J gene: TRBJ2-5
clone size: few
D gene: -
CDR3 protein: CASRDSKGGQETQYF
CDR3 DNA: TGTGCCAGCAGGGACTCGAAAGGGGGGCAAGAGACCCAGTACTTC

V gene: TRBV10-3
J gene: TRBJ2-5
clone size: few
D gene: TRBD2
CDR3 protein: CAIGTSGRETQYF
CDR3 DNA: TGTGCCATCGGGACTAGCGGGAGAGAGACCCAGTACTTC

V gene: TRBV13
J gene: TRBJ2-1
clone size: -
D gene: TRBD2
CDR3 protein: CASSPAGLAGVNEQFF
CDR3 DNA: TGTGCCAGCAGCCCAGCGGGACTAGCGGGAGTTAATGAGCAGTTCTTC

V gene: TRBV10-3
J gene: TRBJ1-4
clone size: -
D gene: -
CDR3 protein: CAISTNPDEKLFF
CDR3 DNA: TGTGCCATCAGTACGAATCCGGATGAAAAACTGTTTTTT

V gene: TRBV6-2/TRBV6-3
J gene: TRBJ2-3
clone size: -
D gene: TRBD2
CDR3 protein: CASSYASGGDTQYF
CDR3 DNA: TGTGCCAGCAGTTACGCTAGCGGGGGAGATACGCAGTATTTT

V gene: TRBV7-2
J gene: TRBJ2-5
clone size: -
D gene: -
CDR3 protein: CASSLGRQGFKTQYF
CDR3 DNA: TGTGCCAGCAGCTTAGGGCGTCAGGGTTTCAAGACCCAGTACTTC

V gene: TRBV5-1
J gene: TRBJ2-5
clone size: few
D gene: -
CDR3 protein: CASSFLWMVQETQYF
CDR3 DNA: TGCGCCAGCAGCTTCCTCTGGATGGTCCAAGAGACCCAGTACTTC

V gene: TRBV13
J gene: TRBJ2-5
clone size: -
D gene: TRBD1
CDR3 protein: CASSTGTGWQETQYF
CDR3 DNA: TGTGCCAGCAGCACAGGGACAGGGTGGCAAGAGACCCAGTACTTC

V gene: TRBV6-5
J gene: TRBJ1-2
clone size: -
D gene: -
CDR3 protein: CASSYTGAYYGYTF
CDR3 DNA: TGTGCCAGCAGTTATACGGGGGCCTACTATGGCTACACCTTC

V gene: TRBV7-3
J gene: TRBJ2-1
clone size: -
D gene: TRBD2
CDR3 protein: CASSRLAGENSYNEQFF
CDR3 DNA: TGTGCCAGCAGTCGCCTAGCGGGGGAGAACTCCTACAATGAGCAGTTCTTC

V gene: TRBV6-2/TRBV6-3
J gene: TRBJ2-4
clone size: -
D gene: TRBD1
CDR3 protein: CASNQGQALNIQYF
CDR3 DNA: TGTGCCAGCAACCAGGGACAGGCGTTAAACATTCAGTACTTC

V gene: TRBV6-2/TRBV6-3
J gene: TRBJ2-6
clone size: -
D gene: -
CDR3 protein: CASSYSPSSGANVPTF
CDR3 DNA: TGTGCCAGCAGTTATTCCCCTTCCTCTGGGGCCAACGTCCCGACTTTC

V gene: TRBV20-1
J gene: TRBJ2-5
clone size: many
D gene: -
CDR3 protein: CSAPLAGVRSQYF
CDR3 DNA: TGCAGTGCTCCCTTGGCAGGGGTGAGGTCCCAGTACTTC

V gene: TRBV11-2
J gene: TRBJ2-7
clone size: many
D gene: -
CDR3 protein: CASSSAAFSAVYEQYF
CDR3 DNA: TGTGCCAGCAGCTCCGCTGCGTTTAGTGCGGTCTACGAGCAGTACTTC

V gene: TRBV11-1
J gene: TRBJ2-1
clone size: -
D gene: TRBD2
CDR3 protein: CASSLVRPSGVGWSYNEQFF
CDR3 DNA: TGTGCCAGCAGCTTAGTTCGTCCTAGCGGGGTTGGTTGGTCCTACAATGAGCAGTTCTTC

V gene: TRBV12-3/TRBV12-4
J gene: TRBJ2-3
clone size: many
D gene: TRBD2
CDR3 protein: CASSLKLSGIDTQYF
CDR3 DNA: TGTGCCAGCAGTTTAAAACTTAGCGGGATCGATACGCAGTATTTT

V gene: TRBV7-9
J gene: TRBJ2-5
clone size: -
D gene: TRBD1
CDR3 protein: CASSLPGQGTGTQYF
CDR3 DNA: TGTGCCAGCAGCTTACCGGGACAGGGGACCGGGACCCAGTACTTC

V gene: TRBV4-1
J gene: TRBJ2-3
clone size: -
D gene: -
CDR3 protein: CASSQVVSSTDTQYF
CDR3 DNA: TGCGCCAGCAGCCAAGTCGTTTCTAGCACAGATACGCAGTATTTT

V gene: TRBV7-9
J gene: TRBJ2-1
clone size: few
D gene: TRBD2
CDR3 protein: CASSFTSGTRIMNEQFF
CDR3 DNA: TGTGCCAGCAGCTTCACGTCCGGGACTAGAATAATGAATGAGCAGTTCTTC

V gene: TRBV29-1
J gene: TRBJ2-3
clone size: -
D gene: TRBD2
CDR3 protein: CSGGTSGSTDTQYF
CDR3 DNA: TGCAGCGGAGGGACTAGCGGGAGCACAGATACGCAGTATTTT

V gene: TRBV28
J gene: TRBJ2-5
clone size: -
D gene: TRBD2
CDR3 protein: CASLQGQRAGGETQYF
CDR3 DNA: TGTGCCAGCCTTCAAGGCCAGCGGGCGGGGGGAGAGACCCAGTACTTC

V gene: TRBV9
J gene: TRBJ2-1
clone size: -
D gene: TRBD2
CDR3 protein: CASSSVGRSEEQFF
CDR3 DNA: TGTGCCAGCAGCTCAGTCGGGAGGTCAGAGGAGCAGTTCTTC

V gene: TRBV18
J gene: TRBJ2-2
clone size: few
D gene: -
CDR3 protein: CASSPDTSAGELFF
CDR3 DNA: TGTGCCAGCTCACCCGACACATCCGCCGGGGAGCTGTTTTTT

V gene: TRBV28
J gene: TRBJ2-5
clone size: -
D gene: -
CDR3 protein: CASSLLVGVRETQYF
CDR3 DNA: TGTGCCAGCAGTTTACTAGTGGGAGTACGAGAGACCCAGTACTTC

V gene: TRBV11-2
J gene: TRBJ1-4
clone size: -
D gene: -
CDR3 protein: CASSLGGGVNEKLFF
CDR3 DNA: TGTGCCAGCAGCTTAGGCGGGGGCGTTAATGAAAAACTGTTTTTT